The present TCR beta chain was sequenced within a study of cytomegalovirus exposure and HLA in healthy donors. Trimming at V came to 5 bases and at J to 6 bases, leaving 9 bases not matched to a gene. Germline values: CDR1 KGHSH, CDR2 LQKENI. The CDR3 extends over 14 amino acids. A multiplex PCR was run with 60 Vbeta primers and 13 Jbeta primers. Repertoires were generated with immunoSEQ multiplex PCR, while TCRdb's copy carries only in-frame clones and drops some. The sample holds about 150,000 clones, 72% seen once. This clonotype originated in a man in his forties in good health and CMV-seronegative. Sequencing was performed on PBMCs. The J gene is TRBJ1-2, the V gene TRBV18, with 7 bases identical to TRBD1. CDR3 coding DNA: TGTGCCAGCTCAAAGACAGAGGGGGCCGATGGCTACACCTTC. It encodes CASSKTEGADGYTF. Variable domain in full (rest from reference TRBV18 and TRBJ1-2): NAGVMQNPRHLVRRRGQEARLRCSPMKGHSHVYWYRQLPEEGLKFMVYLQKENIIDESGMPKERFSAEFPKEGPSILRIQQVVRGDSAAYFCASSKTEGADGYTFGSGTRLTVV.